This record concerns one T cell receptor beta chain sequence. Its antigen is currently unknown. This sample stems from a study of CD8 T cells in Susac syndrome. Turning to the study itself: Patients with Susac syndrome, at blood draw, were therapy-naive, on corticosteroids, or on intravenous immunoglobulin alone.

Findings of the study overall: In its TCR sequencing and HLA analysis, the study acknowledged that the number of individuals was relatively small.

Sequencing of TCR beta was performed on blood CD8+ and CD4+ T cells. Trimming shortened V by 1 base and J by 0 bases, and 9 bases separated the two germline ends. The CDR3 is 15 residues long. Germline V gives CDR1 SGHNT, CDR2 YYREEE (reference sequence). With random hexamers, 0.5 to 1 ug RNA was reverse transcribed. Amplification of TCR beta CDR3 across 54 Vbeta and 13 Jbeta was performed with immunoSEQ multiplex PCR. One entry per CDR3 protein, called by TCRdb with MiXCR from the immunoSEQ multiplex PCR reads. The profile shows tens of thousands of distinct CDR3 sequences, around 94% of them singletons.

This clonotype was sampled from a human donor with Susac syndrome. V is TRBV5-4 and J is TRBJ2-3; tentatively, D is TRBD1 (5 bases). The material sequenced was CD4+ T cells from PBMCs. The CDR3 is CASSLYRSSTDTQYF. In DNA form, the CDR3 reads TGTGCCAGCAGCTTGTACAGGTCTAGCACAGATACGCAGTATTTT. The whole variable domain, filled in from reference TRBV5-4 and TRBJ2-3, reads ETGVTQSPTHLIKTRGQQVTLRCSSQSGHNTVSWYQQALGQGPQFIFQYYREEENGRGNFPPRFSGLQFPNYSSELNVNALELDDSALYLCASSLYRSSTDTQYFGPGTRLTVL.